This T cell receptor beta chain is drawn from a study of cytomegalovirus exposure and HLA in healthy donors. Study-level information: An analysis done earlier identified 90 million to 120 million unique TCR beta sequences from about 180 million T cells. Study findings and constraints: Reportedly, cytomegalovirus status was diagnosed with high sensitivity and specificity. In a later analysis, specific HLA alleles were associated with around 17,000 TCR beta sequences at a 0.05 false discovery rate. Available immune exposure information was restricted to CMV serostatus only.

Germline CDR1 reads MNHEY; CDR2 reads SMNVEV (reference sequence). CDR3 size: 13 residues. Trimming removed 2 bases at V and 6 bases at J, with 8 bases between. In its sample, this clone was seen a few times. The antigen is unknown. PCR amplification relied on 60 Vbeta primers (plus 13 Jbeta primers). Here immunoSEQ multiplex PCR was the method, and the copy in TCRdb shows in-frame clones only, minus some. The sample has 90,000 to 120,000 clones, 81% seen once; the top ten hold approximately 2.1%. The chain carries TRBV27 and TRBJ1-5; D gene uncertain. The receptor's source is a young man in good health and CMV-seronegative. Sequences were obtained from PBMCs. The CDR3 region has the DNA TGTGCCAGCAGTTTAGGAGTCGTTCAGCCCCAGCATTTT. Translating it yields CASSLGVVQPQHF.